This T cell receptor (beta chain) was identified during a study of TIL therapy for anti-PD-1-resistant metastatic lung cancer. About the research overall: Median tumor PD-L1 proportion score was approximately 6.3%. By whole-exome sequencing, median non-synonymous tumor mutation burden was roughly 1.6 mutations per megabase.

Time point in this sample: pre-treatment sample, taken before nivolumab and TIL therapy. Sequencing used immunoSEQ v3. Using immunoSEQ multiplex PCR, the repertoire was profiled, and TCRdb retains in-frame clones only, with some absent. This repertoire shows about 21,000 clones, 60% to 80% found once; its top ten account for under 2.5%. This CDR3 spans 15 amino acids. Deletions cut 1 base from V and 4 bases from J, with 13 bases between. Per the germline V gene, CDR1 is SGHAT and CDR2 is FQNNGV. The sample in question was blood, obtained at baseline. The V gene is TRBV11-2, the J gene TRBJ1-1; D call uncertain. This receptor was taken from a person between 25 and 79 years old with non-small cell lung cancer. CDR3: CASSLVGFVGTEAFF. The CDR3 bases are TGTGCCAGCAGCTTAGTGGGGTTTGTAGGCACTGAAGCTTTCTTT.